This TCR beta chain is from a study of cytomegalovirus exposure and HLA in healthy donors. The germline V gene has CDR1 SGHNT and CDR2 YYREEE (reference sequence). V lost 0 bases and J lost 4; bases outside the gene matches: 12. The CDR3 has 19 amino acids. PCR amplification relied on 60 Vbeta primers (plus 13 Jbeta primers). Only in-frame clones appear in the TCRdb table, and some are missing; sequencing was by immunoSEQ multiplex PCR. The sample holds roughly 130,000 clones; roughly 73% are singletons and the top ten take over 1%. Findings of the study overall: Reported findings show TCR beta sequences accurately forecast HLA-A and HLA-B alleles in most subjects. Sequencing depth roughly uniform across donors was assumed in presence/absence analyses. As a later analysis showed, several of the most significant clusters appeared to be linked to common viral pathogens.

This clone was found a few times. The antigen remains undetermined. This receptor was obtained from a woman between 40 and 55 years old in good health and CMV-seronegative. The chain is built from TRBV5-4 and TRBJ2-2; 10 bases are a match to TRBD2. The source material was PBMCs. CDR3 in amino acids: CASSLEVQRGGRATGELFF. As DNA, the CDR3 is TGTGCCAGCAGCTTGGAGGTTCAGCGGGGGGGCCGGGCCACCGGGGAGCTGTTTTTT.